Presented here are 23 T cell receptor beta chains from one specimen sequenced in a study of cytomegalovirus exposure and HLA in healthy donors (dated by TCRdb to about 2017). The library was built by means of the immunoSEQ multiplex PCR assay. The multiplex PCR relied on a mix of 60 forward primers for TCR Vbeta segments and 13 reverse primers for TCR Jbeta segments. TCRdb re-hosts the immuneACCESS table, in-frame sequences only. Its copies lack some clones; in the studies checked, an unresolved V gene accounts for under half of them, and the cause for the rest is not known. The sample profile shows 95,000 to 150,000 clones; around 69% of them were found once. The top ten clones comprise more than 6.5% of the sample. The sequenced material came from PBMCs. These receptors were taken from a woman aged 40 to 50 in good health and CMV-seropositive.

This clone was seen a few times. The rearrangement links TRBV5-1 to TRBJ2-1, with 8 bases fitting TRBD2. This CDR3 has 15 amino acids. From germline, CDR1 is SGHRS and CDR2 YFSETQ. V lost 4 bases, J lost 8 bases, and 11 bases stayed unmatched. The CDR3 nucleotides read TGCGCCAGCAGCGGAAGTTTAGCGGGATTAGATGAGCAGTTCTTC. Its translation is CASSGSLAGLDEQFF.

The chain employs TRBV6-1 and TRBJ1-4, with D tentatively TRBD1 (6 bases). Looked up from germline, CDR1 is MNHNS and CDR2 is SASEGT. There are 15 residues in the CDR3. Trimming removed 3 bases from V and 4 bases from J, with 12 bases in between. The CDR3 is CASSDKTGLNEKLFF. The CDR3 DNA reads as TGTGCCAGCAGTGATAAGACAGGCCTTAATGAAAAACTGTTTTTT.

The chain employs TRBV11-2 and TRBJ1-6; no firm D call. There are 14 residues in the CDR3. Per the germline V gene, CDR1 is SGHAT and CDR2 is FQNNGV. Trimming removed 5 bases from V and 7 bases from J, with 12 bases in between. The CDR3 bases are TGTGCCAGCAGCCCCAGGAAAAGGAATTCACCCCTCCACTTT. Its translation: CASSPRKRNSPLHF.

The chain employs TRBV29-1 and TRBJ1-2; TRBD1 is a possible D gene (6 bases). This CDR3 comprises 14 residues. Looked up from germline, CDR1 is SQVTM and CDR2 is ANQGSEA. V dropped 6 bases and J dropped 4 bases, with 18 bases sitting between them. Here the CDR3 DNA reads TGCAGCGTGCCCTACGTGGGAGGGGGCTATGGCTACACCTTC. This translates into CSVPYVGGGYGYTF.

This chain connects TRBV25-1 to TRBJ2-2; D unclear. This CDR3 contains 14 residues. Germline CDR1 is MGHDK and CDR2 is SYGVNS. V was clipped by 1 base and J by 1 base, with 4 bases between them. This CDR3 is CASSELRNTGELFF. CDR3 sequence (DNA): TGTGCCAGCAGTGAATTGCGGAACACCGGGGAGCTGTTTTTT.

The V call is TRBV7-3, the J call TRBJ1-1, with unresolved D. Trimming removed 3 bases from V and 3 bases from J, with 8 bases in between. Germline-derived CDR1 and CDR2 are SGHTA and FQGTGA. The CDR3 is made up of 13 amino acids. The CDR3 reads CASSFGEDTEAFF. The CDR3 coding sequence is TGTGCCAGCAGCTTCGGGGAGGACACTGAAGCTTTCTTT.

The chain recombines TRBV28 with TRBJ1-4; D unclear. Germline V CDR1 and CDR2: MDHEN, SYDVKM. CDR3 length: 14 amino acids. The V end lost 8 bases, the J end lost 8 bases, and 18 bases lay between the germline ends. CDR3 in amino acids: CASGTTVRGEKLFF. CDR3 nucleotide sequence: TGTGCCAGCGGCACTACAGTCAGAGGGGAAAAACTGTTTTTT.

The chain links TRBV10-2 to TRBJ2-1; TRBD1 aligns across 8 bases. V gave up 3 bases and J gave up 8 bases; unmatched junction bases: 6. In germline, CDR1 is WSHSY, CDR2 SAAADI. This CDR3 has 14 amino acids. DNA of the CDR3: TGCGCCAGCAGTGACGGACAGGGTTTCGATGAGCAGTTCTTC. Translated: CASSDGQGFDEQFF.

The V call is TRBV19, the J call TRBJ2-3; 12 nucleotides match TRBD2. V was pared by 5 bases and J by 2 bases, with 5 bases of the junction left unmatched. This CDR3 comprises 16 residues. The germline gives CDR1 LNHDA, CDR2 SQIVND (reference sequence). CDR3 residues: CASSPRLAGATDTQYF. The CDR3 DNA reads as TGTGCCAGTAGTCCCCGACTAGCGGGGGCCACAGATACGCAGTATTTT.

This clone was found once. The CDR3 is CASSSGVAAGNEQFF. In nucleotides, the CDR3 is TGTGCCAGCAGCTCTGGCGTGGCGGCCGGGAATGAGCAGTTCTTC. The rearrangement links TRBV7-9 to TRBJ2-1; D not resolved. V dropped 4 bases and J dropped 7 bases, with 17 bases sitting between them. The CDR3 consists of 15 residues. Per the germline V gene, CDR1 is SEHNR and CDR2 is FQNEAQ (reference sequence).

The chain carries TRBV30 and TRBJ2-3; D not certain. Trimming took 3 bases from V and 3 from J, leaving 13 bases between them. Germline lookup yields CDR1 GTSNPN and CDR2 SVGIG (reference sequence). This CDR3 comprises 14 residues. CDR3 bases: TGTGCCTGGAGACCCGGAGTCCAGACAGATACGCAGTATTTT. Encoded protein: CAWRPGVQTDTQYF.

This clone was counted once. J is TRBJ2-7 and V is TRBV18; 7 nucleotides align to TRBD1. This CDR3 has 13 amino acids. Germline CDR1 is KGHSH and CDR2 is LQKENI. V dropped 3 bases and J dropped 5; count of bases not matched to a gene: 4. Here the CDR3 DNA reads TGTGCCAGCTCACCGACAGGGACAAACGAGCAGTACTTC. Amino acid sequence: CASSPTGTNEQYF.

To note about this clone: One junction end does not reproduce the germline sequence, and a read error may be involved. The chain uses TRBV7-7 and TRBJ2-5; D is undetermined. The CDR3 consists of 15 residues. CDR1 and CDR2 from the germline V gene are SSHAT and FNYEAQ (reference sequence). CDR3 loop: CASSAYSGLQETQYF. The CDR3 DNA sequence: TGTGCTAGCAGCGCCTACTCAGGCTTACAAGAGACCCAGTACTTC.

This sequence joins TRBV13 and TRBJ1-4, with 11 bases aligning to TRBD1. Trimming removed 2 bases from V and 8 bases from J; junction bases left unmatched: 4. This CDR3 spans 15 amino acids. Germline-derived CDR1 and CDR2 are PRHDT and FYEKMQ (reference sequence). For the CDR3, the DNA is TGTGCCAGCAGCTTAAGGACAGGGGGCGTCGAAAAACTGTTTTTT. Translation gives CASSLRTGGVEKLFF.

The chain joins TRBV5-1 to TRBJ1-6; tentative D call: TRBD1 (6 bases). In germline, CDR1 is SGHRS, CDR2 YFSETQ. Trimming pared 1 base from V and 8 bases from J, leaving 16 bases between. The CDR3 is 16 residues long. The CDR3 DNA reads TGCGCCAGCAGCTTGCGCCCGGGGGGGGCTGATTCACCCCTCCACTTT. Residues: CASSLRPGGADSPLHF.

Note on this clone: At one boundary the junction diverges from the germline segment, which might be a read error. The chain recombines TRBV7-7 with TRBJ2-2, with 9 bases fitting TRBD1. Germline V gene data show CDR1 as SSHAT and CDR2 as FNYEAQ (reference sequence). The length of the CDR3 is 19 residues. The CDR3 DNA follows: TGTGCTAGCAGCTTCCACGGGACAGGGATGATTGGGAACACCGGGGAGCTGTTTTTT. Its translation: CASSFHGTGMIGNTGELFF.

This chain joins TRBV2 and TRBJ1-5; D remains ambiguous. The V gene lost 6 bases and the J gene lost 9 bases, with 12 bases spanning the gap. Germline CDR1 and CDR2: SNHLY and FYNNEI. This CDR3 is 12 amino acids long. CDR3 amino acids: CASSAGPGPQHF. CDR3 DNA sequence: TGTGCCAGCAGCGCAGGCCCCGGGCCCCAGCATTTT.

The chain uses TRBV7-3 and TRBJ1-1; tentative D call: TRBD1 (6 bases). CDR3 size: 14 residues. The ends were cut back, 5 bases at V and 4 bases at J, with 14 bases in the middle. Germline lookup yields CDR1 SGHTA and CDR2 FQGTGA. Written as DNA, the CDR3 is TGTGCCAGCAGCGCGACAGGTTGGGGCACTGAAGCTTTCTTT. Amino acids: CASSATGWGTEAFF.

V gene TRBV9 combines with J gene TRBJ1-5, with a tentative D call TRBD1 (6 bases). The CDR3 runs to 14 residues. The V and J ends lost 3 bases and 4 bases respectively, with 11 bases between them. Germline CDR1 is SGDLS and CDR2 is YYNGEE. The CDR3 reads CASSATGLNQPQHF. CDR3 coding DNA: TGTGCCAGCAGCGCCACAGGGCTAAATCAGCCCCAGCATTTT. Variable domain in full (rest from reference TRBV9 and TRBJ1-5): DSGVTQTPKHLITATGQRVTLRCSPRSGDLSVYWYQQSLDQGLQFLIQYYNGEERAKGNILERFSAQQFPDLHSELNLSSLELGDSALYFCASSATGLNQPQHFGDGTRLSIL.

This CDR3 reads CASRASGGSAYEQYF. The CDR3 region has the DNA TGTGCCAGTAGGGCTAGCGGGGGGTCCGCCTACGAGCAGTACTTC. The genes are TRBV19 and TRBJ2-7; the match to TRBD2 covers 11 bases. Germline CDR1 is LNHDA and CDR2 is SQIVND (reference sequence). V lost 6 bases and J lost 2; bases outside the gene matches: 6. The CDR3 contains 15 residues.

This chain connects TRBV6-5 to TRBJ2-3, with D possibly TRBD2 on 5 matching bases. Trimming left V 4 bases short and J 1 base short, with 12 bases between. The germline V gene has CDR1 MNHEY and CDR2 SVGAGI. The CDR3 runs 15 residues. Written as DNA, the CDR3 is TGTGCCAGCAGTTCCGCCCCCGGGGGCACAGATACGCAGTATTTT. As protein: CASSSAPGGTDTQYF.

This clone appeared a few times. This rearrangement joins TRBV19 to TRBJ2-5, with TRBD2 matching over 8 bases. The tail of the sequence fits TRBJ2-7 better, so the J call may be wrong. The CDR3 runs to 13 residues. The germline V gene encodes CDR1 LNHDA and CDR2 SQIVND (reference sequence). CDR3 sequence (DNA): TGTGCCAGTAGTATACGGGGGGGCTACGAGCAGTACTTC. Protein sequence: CASSIRGGYEQYF.

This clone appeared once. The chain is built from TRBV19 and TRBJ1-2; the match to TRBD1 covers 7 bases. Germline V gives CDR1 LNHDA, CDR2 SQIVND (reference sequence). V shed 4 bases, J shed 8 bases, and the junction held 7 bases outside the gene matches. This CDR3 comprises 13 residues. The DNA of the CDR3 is TGTGCCAGTAGTAATGGACAGGTCGCGGGCTACACCTTC. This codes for CASSNGQVAGYTF.